A selection of T cell receptor beta chains follows, all from one sample in a study of neoadjuvant anti-PD-1 for oral cavity cancer. Sequenced by immunoSEQ multiplex PCR; TCRdb stores in-frame clones only, minus some. The data show some 30,000 clones, more than 65% seen once. This specimen consisted of PBMCs, obtained after nivolumab (anti-PD-1) treatment. These receptors were collected from a person aged 35-79 years with oral cavity squamous cell carcinoma. CDR3s include the opening cysteine and the closing phenylalanine or tryptophan. The order of the fields is V gene, CDR3 length, J gene, CDR3 protein.

V gene: TRBV7-2
CDR3 length: 13
J gene: TRBJ1-6
CDR3 protein: CASSWTGASPLHF

V gene: TRBV7-9
CDR3 length: 15
J gene: TRBJ1-2
CDR3 protein: CASSFRDPQNYGYTF

V gene: TRBV1
CDR3 length: 18
J gene: TRBJ1-6
CDR3 protein: CTSSQEGATGDYNSPLHF

V gene: TRBV19
CDR3 length: 11
J gene: TRBJ2-7
CDR3 protein: CASKGQGKQYF

V gene: TRBV10-3
CDR3 length: 16
J gene: TRBJ2-7
CDR3 protein: CAISGSGTGSLYEQYF

V gene: TRBV5-6
CDR3 length: 15
J gene: TRBJ2-1
CDR3 protein: CASTLAGVPYNEQFF

V gene: TRBV13
CDR3 length: 16
J gene: TRBJ1-6
CDR3 protein: CASSSDRGPSNSPLHF

V gene: TRBV30
CDR3 length: 13
J gene: TRBJ1-4
CDR3 protein: CACGGTGDEKLFF

V gene: TRBV7-8
CDR3 length: 16
J gene: TRBJ1-5
CDR3 protein: CASSLRTGPSNQPQHF

V gene: TRBV18
CDR3 length: 16
J gene: TRBJ1-2
CDR3 protein: CASSPETGNFRYGYTF

V gene: TRBV19
CDR3 length: 16
J gene: TRBJ2-4
CDR3 protein: CASKAGLAGAMDIQYF

V gene: TRBV12-2
CDR3 length: 16
J gene: TRBJ2-1
CDR3 protein: CASRAGTVVPYNEQFF

V gene: TRBV15
CDR3 length: 16
J gene: TRBJ2-5
CDR3 protein: CATSRGGEGTQETQYF

V gene: TRBV9
CDR3 length: 13
J gene: TRBJ2-7
CDR3 protein: CASGGGGPYEQYF

V gene: TRBV7-9
CDR3 length: 15
J gene: TRBJ1-2
CDR3 protein: CASSLVRLSNYGYTF

V gene: TRBV7-2
CDR3 length: 12
J gene: TRBJ2-7
CDR3 protein: CASSIPSREQYF

V gene: TRBV7-3
CDR3 length: 13
J gene: TRBJ1-1
CDR3 protein: CASSSLGNTEAFF

V gene: TRBV18
CDR3 length: 15
J gene: TRBJ1-5
CDR3 protein: CASSPEGRGNQPQHF

V gene: TRBV11-2
CDR3 length: 12
J gene: TRBJ2-5
CDR3 protein: CASRLTSETQYF

V gene: TRBV7-2
CDR3 length: 11
J gene: TRBJ1-1
CDR3 protein: CASSRIYEAFF

V gene: TRBV19
CDR3 length: 16
J gene: TRBJ1-3
CDR3 protein: CASSTSLRGGRNTIYF

V gene: TRBV2
CDR3 length: 15
J gene: TRBJ1-2
CDR3 protein: CASSDLGQGTGGYTF